This T cell receptor beta chain was recorded in a study of blood T cells in healthy people across ages. Study-wide points: The recorded TCR beta diversity per million T cells decreased in a roughly linear manner with age. Not knowing donor CMV status may have confounded expanded clonotype changes. More naive CD4+ cells and higher diversity were found in long-lived than in aged donors.

The CDR3 loop spans 17 amino acids. Germline CDR1 and CDR2: SGHDT and YYEEEE. V shed 1 base and J 0 bases; nucleotides not matched to a gene: 4. Sample-barcoded 5' priming and a J-beta primer mix drove a second PCR of 7 to 11 cycles. Each CDR3 protein gets one entry after TCRdb re-called the 5' RACE reads with MiXCR. Of hundreds of thousands of distinct CDR3 sequences listed, roughly half were seen once; the top ten hold roughly 12%. For this clonotype: What it recognizes is unknown.

The TCR was taken from an elderly woman in good health. The sequenced sample was blood. The V gene is TRBV5-6, the J gene TRBJ2-2; 9 bases are shared with TRBD2. The CDR3 protein is CASSLLAGHANTGELFF. CDR3 DNA sequence: TGTGCCAGCAGCTTGCTAGCGGGGCACGCGAACACCGGGGAGCTGTTTTTT. The variable domain in full, completed from reference TRBV5-6 and TRBJ2-2, reads DAGVTQSPTHLIKTRGQQVTLRCSPKSGHDTVSWYQQALGQGPQFIFQYYEEEERQRGNFPDRFSGHQFPNYSSELNVNALLLGDSALYLCASSLLAGHANTGELFFGEGSRLTVL.